The clone carrying this T cell receptor beta chain was found a few times. Its antigen is not identified. This entry belongs to a study of cytotoxic CD8 clonotypes in ibrutinib-treated CLL. On the study more broadly: There were about 12 relapsed/refractory patients and more than 14 treatment-naive patients, and 17 to 18 were IGHV unmutated.

V dropped 4 bases and J dropped 4 bases, with 10 bases sitting between them. Germline lookup yields CDR1 SNHLY and CDR2 FYNNEI. This CDR3 contains 14 residues. Overall study results and limits: Clonality went up at ibrutinib response and then declined back toward baseline at progression. Patients had baseline clonality above age-matched healthy donors, and this clonality moved with circulating CD8+ T-cell counts.

TCR beta library input comprised about 1.9 micrograms of genomic DNA from cryopreserved PBMCs. The data were produced by immunoSEQ multiplex PCR, yet TCRdb's version contains in-frame clones alone and is incomplete. The sample contains around 53,000 clones, 50% to 60% of which appear only once. The sequence derives from a human donor with chronic lymphocytic leukemia. This rearrangement joins TRBV2 to TRBJ2-2, with D tentatively TRBD1 (7 bases). The starting material was PBMCs, obtained at disease progression, from a patient treated with ibrutinib. The CDR3 nucleotides are TGTGCCAGCAGTGGACAGGGAGGCACCGGGGAGCTGTTTTTT. Translated: CASSGQGGTGELFF.